This T cell receptor (beta chain) was identified during a study of blood T cells in healthy people across ages. The use of a sample-barcoded 5' primer and a J-beta primer mix characterized a second PCR of roughly 6 to 11 cycles. TCRdb re-analysed the 5' RACE reads in MiXCR, keeping a single row per CDR3 protein. The sample records about 1 million distinct CDR3 sequences, 40% to 55% being singletons. A few counts support this clonotype. What it recognizes is unknown. Germline V gene lookup returns CDR1 SQVTM and CDR2 ANQGSEA. The CDR3 has 13 amino acids. Deletions cut 7 bases from V and 3 bases from J, with 15 bases between. Findings and limits, study-wide: It was the long-lived donors that had more naive CD4+ cells and higher diversity than aged donors. Estimates based on one million T cells were treated as lower bounds.

This sequence joins TRBV29-1 and TRBJ2-5, with D maybe TRBD1 (5 bases). The sequence was collected from a woman aged 55 to 70 in good health. The source material was blood. In nucleotides, the CDR3 is TGCAGCGCAGGGAAAGGGGCTAAAGAGACCCAGTACTTC. Translation: CSAGKGAKETQYF.